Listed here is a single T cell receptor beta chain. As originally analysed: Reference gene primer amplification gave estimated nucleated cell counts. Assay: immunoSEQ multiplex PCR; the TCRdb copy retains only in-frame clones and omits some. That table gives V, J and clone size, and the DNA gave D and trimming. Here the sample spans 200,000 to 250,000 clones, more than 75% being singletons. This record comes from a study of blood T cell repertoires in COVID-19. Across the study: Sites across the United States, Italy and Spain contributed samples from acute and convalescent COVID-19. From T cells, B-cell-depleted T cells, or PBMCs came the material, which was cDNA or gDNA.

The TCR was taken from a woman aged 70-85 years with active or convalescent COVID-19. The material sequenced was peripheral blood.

The CDR3 DNA is TGTGCCAGCTCGGGGTCTAATGAAAAACTGTTTTTT. This encodes CASSGSNEKLFF. The rearrangement joins TRBV6-6 to TRBJ1-4; D is unresolved. Germline V gene data show CDR1 as MNHNY and CDR2 as SVGAGI (reference sequence). There are 12 residues in the CDR3. V gave up 8 bases and J gave up 3 bases, with 7 bases separating them.